This TCR beta chain was profiled in a study of T cells after yellow fever vaccination. Whole-study context: Fractions with few cells were prepared using SMART-Seq v4 Ultra Low Input. General study results and limits: Shared CD4/CD8 clonotypes were a small share, likely from convergent recombination. Booster samples showed a return of most primary-vaccination clones (around 96% CD4, approximately 88% CD8).

In this sample, this clonotype turned up a few times. What it recognizes is unknown. For TCR, cDNA came from 5'RACE template switching, which added a universal primer site and UMIs. One entry per CDR3 protein, called by TCRdb with MiXCR from the 5' RACE reads. The data show around 500,000 distinct CDR3 sequences, with just over 20% seen just once and roughly 16% held by the top ten. The CDR3 length is 14 residues. The V end was cut by 6 bases, the J end by 3 bases, with 12 bases between. The chain recombines TRBV12-3 or TRBV12-4 with TRBJ1-3; TRBD1 is a possible D gene (5 bases). The sequences come from PBMCs, collected around 3 weeks after the first yellow fever vaccination. This TCR derives from a man aged 18 to 30 who received the YFV17D yellow fever vaccine. The CDR3 DNA sequence: TGTGCCAGCAGCGTCCGTCAGGGTGGAAACACCATATATTTT. Its protein product is CASSVRQGGNTIYF.